Listed below are T cell receptor beta chains from one sample, sequenced in a study of cytomegalovirus exposure and HLA in healthy donors. Some clones are missing from TCRdb's copy, which holds only in-frame ones; the method was immunoSEQ multiplex PCR. The data contain roughly 150,000 clones, approximately 84% of them singletons. The specimen was PBMCs. The receptors shown here come from a man aged 30 to 45 in good health and CMV-seropositive. Each CDR3 is given with its conserved first and last residue. D genes are given only for firm matches. Rows give clone size only sometimes, using once, few, many, or a class for an expanded clone.

clone size	D gene	V gene	J gene	CDR3 protein	CDR3 DNA
.	TRBD2	TRBV7-9	TRBJ2-7	CASSATGTSNYEQYF	TGTGCCAGCAGCGCGACCGGGACTAGTAATTACGAGCAGTACTTC
.	TRBD1	TRBV2	TRBJ2-1	CASSLTGTGLYNEQFF	TGTGCCAGCAGTTTGACCGGGACAGGGCTTTACAATGAGCAGTTCTTC
.	.	TRBV6-6	TRBJ2-1	CASSPYNEQFF	TGTGCCAGCAGCCCATACAATGAGCAGTTCTTC
.	TRBD2	TRBV7-9	TRBJ2-1	CASRTGLAGGYNEQFF	TGTGCCAGCAGGACGGGACTAGCGGGGGGGTACAATGAGCAGTTCTTC
.	TRBD1	TRBV7-9	TRBJ1-2	CASSLGAGTVYGYTF	TGTGCCAGCAGCTTAGGGGCCGGGACAGTCTATGGCTACACCTTC
.	TRBD1	TRBV6-5	TRBJ2-2	CASSYGTGGDTGELFF	TGTGCCAGCAGTTACGGGACAGGCGGTGACACCGGGGAGCTGTTTTTT
.	.	TRBV30	TRBJ2-7	CAWGGTSNEQYF	TGTGCCTGGGGTGGGACTTCGAACGAGCAGTACTTC
.	TRBD2	TRBV12-5	TRBJ2-2	CASEVREKNTGELFF	TGTGCTAGTGAGGTGCGGGAGAAAAACACCGGGGAGCTGTTTTTT
.	.	TRBV5-8	TRBJ2-5	CASSLADRYQETQYF	TGTGCCAGCAGCTTGGCGGACAGATACCAAGAGACCCAGTACTTC
.	.	TRBV7-9	TRBJ2-3	CASSFIADTQYF	TGTGCCAGCAGCTTTATTGCAGATACGCAGTATTTT
.	.	TRBV7-2	TRBJ2-7	CASSPRGSSSYEQYF	TGTGCCAGCAGCCCCCGAGGCTCTAGCTCCTACGAGCAGTACTTC
.	.	TRBV7-2	TRBJ2-5	CASSLVGGGGTQYF	TGTGCCAGCAGCTTAGTGGGGGGAGGGGGGACCCAGTACTTC
medium-sized	TRBD2	TRBV7-6	TRBJ2-7	CASSPTTSGLYEQYF	TGTGCCAGCAGCCCCACGACTAGCGGGCTCTACGAGCAGTACTTC
.	TRBD1	TRBV6-1	TRBJ1-3	CASRSTGQGNTIYF	TGTGCCAGCAGATCGACAGGGCAAGGAAACACCATATATTTT
.	.	TRBV9	TRBJ1-1	CASSVALRETEAFF	TGTGCCAGCAGCGTAGCTTTGCGGGAAACTGAAGCTTTCTTT
.	.	TRBV18	TRBJ2-1	CASSPPGTRGDNEQFF	TGTGCCAGCTCACCACCGGGGACACGGGGGGACAATGAGCAGTTCTTC
.	TRBD2	TRBV5-1	TRBJ2-3	CASSLPGTSGSHTQYF	TGCGCCAGCAGCCTACCTGGGACTAGCGGGAGTCATACGCAGTATTTT
.	TRBD2	TRBV6-1	TRBJ2-1	CASTSGTSYNEQFF	TGTGCCAGCACTAGCGGGACCTCCTACAATGAGCAGTTCTTC
once	TRBD2	TRBV7-9	TRBJ2-7	CASSSYLTSAPPYEQYF	TGTGCCAGCAGCTCATACTTGACTAGCGCACCACCCTACGAGCAGTACTTC
.	TRBD2	TRBV5-6	TRBJ2-3	CASSLELAGGTDTQYF	TGTGCCAGCAGCTTGGAGCTAGCGGGAGGGACAGATACGCAGTATTTT
.	.	TRBV7-2	TRBJ2-5	CASSLAGRVETQYF	TGTGCCAGCAGCTTAGCGGGGCGAGTAGAGACCCAGTACTTC
.	TRBD1	TRBV27	TRBJ1-5	CASSPLGSTGLNQPQHF	TGTGCCAGCAGTCCGTTGGGGTCGACAGGGCTCAATCAGCCCCAGCATTTT
.	TRBD1	TRBV7-9	TRBJ1-3	CASSSGQINTIYF	TGTGCCAGCAGCTCGGGACAGATAAACACCATATATTTT
.	.	TRBV6-1	TRBJ1-1	CASSPDSVGAFF	TGTGCCAGCAGTCCCGACTCGGTCGGAGCTTTCTTT
.	TRBD2	TRBV11-3	TRBJ2-7	CASSLGQVPGGSYEQYF	TGTGCCAGCAGCTTAGGTCAGGTTCCGGGGGGCTCCTACGAGCAGTACTTC
.	.	TRBV11-2	TRBJ2-7	CASSPAGAYAYEQYF	TGTGCCAGCAGCCCAGCGGGTGCTTACGCCTACGAGCAGTACTTC
.	TRBD1	TRBV6-8	TRBJ1-1	CASSYRLEDRGMNTEAFF	TGTGCCAGCAGTTACCGACTGGAGGACAGGGGGATGAACACTGAAGCTTTCTTT
few	TRBD1	TRBV27	TRBJ1-1	CASGDRANTEAFF	TGTGCCAGCGGGGACAGGGCCAACACTGAAGCTTTCTTT
.	TRBD2	TRBV18	TRBJ2-2	CASSPYTTGGGELFF	TGTGCCAGCTCACCGTACACTACGGGAGGCGGGGAGCTGTTTTTT
.	.	TRBV28	TRBJ2-1	CASSLSGGARNEQFF	TGTGCCAGCAGTTTGAGTGGGGGCGCGAGGAATGAGCAGTTCTTC
.	TRBD2	TRBV7-9	TRBJ2-5	CASSFPIAGQETQYF	TGTGCCAGCAGCTTCCCTATAGCGGGCCAAGAGACCCAGTACTTC
.	.	TRBV4-3	TRBJ2-5	CASSRSPPSAEETQYF	TGCGCCAGCAGCCGCTCCCCCCCGAGCGCGGAAGAGACCCAGTACTTC
.	.	TRBV19	TRBJ1-2	CASSIGAGRDRYTF	TGTGCCAGTAGTATTGGGGCAGGGAGGGATCGCTACACCTTC
.	.	TRBV2	TRBJ1-4	CASSVKGLKSEKLFF	TGTGCCAGCAGTGTTAAGGGGCTTAAAAGTGAAAAACTGTTTTTT
.	TRBD2	TRBV11-1	TRBJ2-1	CASSLAAGGGNEQFF	TGTGCCAGCAGCTTAGCAGCGGGAGGAGGGAATGAGCAGTTCTTC
.	TRBD2	TRBV29-1	TRBJ2-1	CSVLSGRAGNEQFF	TGCAGCGTCCTTAGCGGGAGGGCCGGCAATGAGCAGTTCTTC
.	.	TRBV2	TRBJ2-4	CASSAEGTNVNIQYF	TGTGCCAGCAGTGCTGAGGGAACGAATGTGAACATTCAGTACTTC